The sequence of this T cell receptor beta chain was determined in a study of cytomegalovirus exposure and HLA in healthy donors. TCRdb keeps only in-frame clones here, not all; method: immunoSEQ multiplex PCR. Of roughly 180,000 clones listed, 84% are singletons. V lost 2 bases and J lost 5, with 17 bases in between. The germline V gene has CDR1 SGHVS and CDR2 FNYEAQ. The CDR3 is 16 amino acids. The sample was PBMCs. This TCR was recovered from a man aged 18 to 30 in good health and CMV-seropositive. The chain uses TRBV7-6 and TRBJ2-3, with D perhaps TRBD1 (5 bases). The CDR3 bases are TGTGCCAGCAGCTTATTTGAGGCAGGGCAGGGAGATACGCAGTATTTT. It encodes CASSLFEAGQGDTQYF.